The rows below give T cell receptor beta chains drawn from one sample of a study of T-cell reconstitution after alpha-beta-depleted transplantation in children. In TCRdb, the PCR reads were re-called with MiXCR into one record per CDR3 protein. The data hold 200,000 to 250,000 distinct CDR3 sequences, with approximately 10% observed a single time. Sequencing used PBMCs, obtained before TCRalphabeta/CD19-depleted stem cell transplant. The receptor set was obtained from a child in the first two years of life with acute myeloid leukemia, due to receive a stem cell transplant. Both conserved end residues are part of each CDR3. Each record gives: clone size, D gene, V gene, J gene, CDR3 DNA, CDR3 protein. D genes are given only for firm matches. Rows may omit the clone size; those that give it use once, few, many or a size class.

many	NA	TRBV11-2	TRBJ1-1	TGTGCCAGCAGCCCATTTAAGGGACAAATGAACACTGAAGCTTTCTTT	CASSPFKGQMNTEAFF
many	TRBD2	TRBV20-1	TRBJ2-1	TGCAGTGCTAGATTACCCCCCGGGACTAGCGGAATAGTCTCCTACAATGAGCAGTTCTTC	CSARLPPGTSGIVSYNEQFF
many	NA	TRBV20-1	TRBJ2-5	TGCAGTGCTAGACTAGCGCAAGAGACCCAGTACTTC	CSARLAQETQYF
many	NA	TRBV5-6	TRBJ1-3	TGTGCCAGCAGGATGGGGGGAGGCGGAAACACCATATATTTT	CASRMGGGGNTIYF
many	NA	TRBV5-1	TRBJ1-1	TGCGCCAGCAGCTTGGGTGGCGAGTGGGCTGAAGCTTTCTTT	CASSLGGEWAEAFF
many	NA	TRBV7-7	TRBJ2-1	TGTGCCAGCAGCTTAGATGGCTACAATGAGCAGTTCTTC	CASSLDGYNEQFF
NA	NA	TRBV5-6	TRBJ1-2	TGTGCCAGCGGCTCCGGACAGACCTGTTATTCTAACTATGGCTACACCTTC	CASGSGQTCYSNYGYTF
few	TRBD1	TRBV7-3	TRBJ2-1	TGTGCCAGCAGCTCCCACCTCAGGGGGCCCTACAATGAGCAGTTCTTC	CASSSHLRGPYNEQFF
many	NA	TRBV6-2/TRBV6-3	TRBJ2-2	TGTGCCAGCAGTACCTCGGGACAAGTAAACACCGGGGAGCTGTTTTTT	CASSTSGQVNTGELFF
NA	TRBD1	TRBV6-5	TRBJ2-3	TGTGCCAGCAGTTCCCTGGCCGGGACAGGGGTATCCCCAGCAGATACGCAGTATTTT	CASSSLAGTGVSPADTQYF
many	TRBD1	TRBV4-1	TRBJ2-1	TGCGCCAGCAGCCAATCACGGGGTCGGGACAGGGTCGGGGATGAGCAGTTCTTC	CASSQSRGRDRVGDEQFF
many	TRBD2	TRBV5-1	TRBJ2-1	TGCGCCAGCAGGATGGCGGCTAGCGGGAGGAGATACAATGAGCAGTTCTTC	CASRMAASGRRYNEQFF
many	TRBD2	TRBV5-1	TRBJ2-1	TGCGCCAGCAGCCCAGGGATGAGCGGGACGATCTACAATGAGCAGTTCTTC	CASSPGMSGTIYNEQFF
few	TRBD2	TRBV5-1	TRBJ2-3	TGCGCCAGCAACCCTCCGGGGGGGGCTCAAGATACGCAGTATTTT	CASNPPGGAQDTQYF
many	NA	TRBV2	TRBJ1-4	TGTGCCAGCAGGAAGGACAGTGCAACTAATGAAAAACTGTTTTTT	CASRKDSATNEKLFF
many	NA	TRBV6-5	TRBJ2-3	TGTGCCAGCAGTTCCAACGGGGGAATCTTGGGCAATACGCAGTATTTT	CASSSNGGILGNTQYF
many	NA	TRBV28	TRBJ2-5	TGTGCCAGCAACTCCCCGGGGACCCAGTACTTC	CASNSPGTQYF
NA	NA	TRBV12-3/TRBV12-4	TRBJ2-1	TGTGCCAGCAGTTACCGGCGGGTGGCCTACAATGAGCAGTTCTTC	CASSYRRVAYNEQFF
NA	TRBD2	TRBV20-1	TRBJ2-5	TGCAGTGCTAAGCGGGAGGGGGAGACCCAGTACTTC	CSAKREGETQYF
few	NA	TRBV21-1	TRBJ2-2	TGTGCCAGCAGCAAGTGCGGTCCGGGTGGCCCCGGGGAGCTGTTTTTT	CASSKCGPGGPGELFF
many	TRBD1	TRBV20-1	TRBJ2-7	TGCAGTGCTAGAAGGGACAGGGCCAACGAGCAGTACTTC	CSARRDRANEQYF
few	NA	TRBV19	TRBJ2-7	TGTGCCAGTAGTATCGGCAGGAGTCGCGACGAGCAGTACTTC	CASSIGRSRDEQYF